This T cell receptor (beta chain) was documented in a study of CD8 T cells in ankylosing spondylitis. Study-wide points: Matched synovial fluid from ankylosing spondylitis patients was reported to be enriched for disease-linked clones. Peripheral blood held disease-linked clones only at relatively low frequency, and these were CD8+.

Libraries for TCR beta were made by quantitative 5'-RACE with molecular barcodes. TCRdb re-derived calls from the 5' RACE reads in MiXCR, one entry per CDR3 protein. In the table there are 150,000 to 200,000 distinct CDR3 sequences, 10% to 15% of which are singletons. This CDR3 contains 14 residues. In germline, CDR1 is MDHEN, CDR2 SYDVKM. V lost 6 bases, J lost 4 bases, and 15 bases lay in between. This clonotype was detected ten times or more. What it recognizes is unknown. The TCR sequence derives from a female donor with ankylosing spondylitis or in good health (not recorded which). The sequenced sample consisted of blood, either unsorted or a sorted T cell fraction (not recorded which). The chain combines TRBV28 with TRBJ1-2; D is undetermined. Here the CDR3 DNA reads TGTGCCAGCAGCCCTCCTCGACTGTCCTATGGCTACACCTTC. It is translated as CASSPPRLSYGYTF.